This TCR beta chain was captured in a study of T cells in Graves' hyperthyroidism and ophthalmopathy. Study summary: The authors collected peripheral blood at initial diagnosis, before any treatment.

The TCR beta CDR3 regions underwent amplification using RNA transcripts as the source. The HTBI primer set drove a first-round RT-PCR of the TCR CDR3. TCRdb re-derived calls from the multiplex PCR reads in MiXCR, one entry per CDR3 protein. Here the sample spans 550,000 to 600,000 distinct CDR3 sequences, roughly 17% being singletons. CDR1 SGHTA and CDR2 FQGNSA come from the germline V gene. The CDR3 sequence is 15 residues long. This clonotype was counted many times. Its antigen is unidentified. Germline and junction disagree at one end, which may indicate a read error. A patient was excluded if there was uncontrolled infection, other autoimmune disease, pregnancy or lactation. Whole-study results and caveats: In the analysis, a 13 V-J model separated ophthalmopathy from stable hyperthyroidism.

This sequence originates from a woman aged 18-35 years with Graves' hyperthyroidism. Material: blood. This chain connects TRBV7-2 to TRBJ2-3; TRBD1 matches 7 bases. CDR3 DNA sequence: TGTGCCAGCAGGTCACCGGGACAGAGCACATATACGCAGTATTTT. Amino acids: CASRSPGQSTYTQYF.